The T cell receptor beta chain under discussion was sequenced for a study of human T cells and chemical hapten exposure (dated by TCRdb to the early 2020s). Concerning the study at large: For sensitization, 2% DPC in acetone was applied to a roughly 2 cm by roughly 2 cm area of upper inner arm skin. Throughout the study period of about 25 weeks, patients also received therapeutic DPC doses to the scalp every week. Patch testing on the upper back used Finn chambers containing 0.01% DPC, with scoring done after 6 days according to International Contact Dermatitis Research Group standards. The patient cohort, mostly female, included alopecia areata with under or over 50% scalp involvement, alopecia totalis and alopecia universalis. Libraries were pooled for sequencing, and variation in per-sample TCR yields was attributed mainly to small differences in library volumes within the pool. In alopecia patients, the study followed how the peripheral blood TCR repertoire changed in vivo over primary and secondary sensitization to diphenylcyclopropenone (DPC), a hapten. Blood samples were taken from patients before sensitization (week 0) and at 2, 6 and about 24 weeks after DPC sensitization. Blood for TCR sequencing was provided by twenty-nine alopecia patients at one to four time points (pre-sensitization, 2, 6 and 24 weeks).

CDR1 DFQATT and CDR2 SNEGSKA are derived from the germline V gene (reference sequence). The CDR3 measures 15 amino acids from cysteine to phenylalanine. The only DNA kept is the CDR3, 45 bases in frame from the first base. Germline trimming: 6 bases from V, 7 bases from J; junction bases outside gene matches: 10. Libraries were constructed by RACE. TCRdb names NextSeq 500 as the instrument used. Library preparation attached unique molecular identifiers to individual cDNA molecules for quantitative, reproducible TCR counting. For every blood RNA sample, sequencing covered both the TCR alpha and TCR beta chains. The paper's processing steps were these. A median of about 89,000 TCRs per sample was observed, with a range of roughly 20,000 to 750,000. V, J and CDR3 annotation of the TCR reads was performed with the Decombinator software suite. For PS versus PT1 abundance plots, all samples were subsampled to the same number of TCRs (28,000). TCRs were defined as expanded if absent before sensitization and observed at least eight times at the 2-week time point. In TCRdb, the public reads were trimmed at Q25 with fastp and aligned with MiXCR, with productive beta chains retained. Rows are combined by CDR3 protein, so each entry shows the most common genes and DNA. These V and J calls originate from TCRdb's pipeline instead of the authors' own analysis. The sample has tens of thousands of distinct CDR3 sequences on record, about 9.3% of them singletons. The top ten hold around 7% of the sample.

The intended sense of this specimen's time point label: patch test 2, 6 weeks after DPC sensitization. Read against the paper, the sample's treatment or condition label means: therapeutic diphenylcyclopropenone sensitization with weekly scalp DPC. Blood at each patch-test visit was drawn before the patch test was applied. Patients were eligible if aged 18 to 70, diagnosed with alopecia and judged suitable for DPC therapy, and pregnant patients were excluded. Unfractionated whole blood was collected in Tempus Blood RNA tubes, and total RNA was extracted from that blood. This clonotype has ten or more counts. The antigen it binds to is not known. No base quality values were provided; no much bigger clone lies one nucleotide off. Summary of the overall study and its limitations: All patients had alopecia, a presumed autoimmune disease, so their immune response might differ from that of healthy individuals. Repeated subsampling changed both the strength of the expansion versus patch-test correlation and the threshold at which that correlation became significant. The number of TCRs above 1 in 1000 frequency did not change with DPC sensitization; there was no evidence of global repertoire structure alterations. Significantly more large CDR3 similarity clusters were formed by expanded TCRs than by pre-sensitization or healthy control sets, consistent with antigen-driven responses. A positive correlation was found between the number of PT1 expanded TCRs and patch test score, with significance reached at thresholds 8, 16 and 32 but not 4.

This sequence was found in a woman aged 50 to 65 with alopecia areata. Some clones in this sample may be carry-over from other donors' samples. This material consisted of whole blood, taken in connection with sensitization to the hapten diphenylcyclopropenone (DPC). The sequence joins TRBV20-1 to TRBJ2-1; TRBD2 matches 12 bases in the middle. The DNA reads as follows: TGCAGTGCGAGACTAGCGGGAGAGGTTTGGAATGAGCAGTTCTTC. This sequence encodes CSARLAGEVWNEQFF.